One and the same sample provided the 26 T cell receptor beta chains below, sequenced in a study of metastatic and nonmetastatic thyroid tumors. Patients were all untreated before their thyroid surgery. TCRdb called clones again from the PCR reads with MiXCR. The top ten hold roughly 10% of the sample, which has some 90,000 clones, 8.6% seen once. Sequencing input: blood. All receptors come from a female donor with papillary thyroid cancer or a benign thyroid nodule (not recorded which). Some clones in this sample may be carry-over from other donors' samples.

This clone was observed many times. The chain uses TRBV20-1 and TRBJ2-3; D is possibly TRBD2 (6 bases). The V gene lost 6 bases and the J gene lost 3 bases, with 22 bases spanning the gap. Germline V gene sequence: CDR1 DFQATT, CDR2 SNEGSKA (reference sequence). This CDR3 is 16 amino acids long. The CDR3 DNA reads as TGCAGTGCGGCCGCTGCGGGACGCAGCAGGACAGATACGCAGTATTTT. This encodes CSAAAAGRSRTDTQYF.

This clone was seen at least ten times. This could be a read error, since a much larger clone is one nucleotide away. The rearrangement uses TRBV2 and TRBJ2-2; D not certain. CDR1 SNHLY and CDR2 FYNNEI come from the germline V gene. The CDR3 totals 14 residues. The germline V and J ends were trimmed by 7 bases and 1 base, with 10 bases remaining between them. In DNA, the CDR3 is TGTGCCAGCATAAGGAACCGGAACACCGGGGAGCTGTTTTTT. It specifies CASIRNRNTGELFF.

At least ten counts were recorded for this clone. Being one base from a much bigger clone, this may be a read error. This CDR3 reads CASSVAGGTDTQYF. The CDR3 DNA reads as TGTGCCAGCAGTGTAGCGGGGGGCACAGATACGCAGTATTTT. V is TRBV6-4 and J is TRBJ2-3; 9 nucleotides match TRBD2. Germline-derived CDR1 and CDR2 are MRHNA and SNTAGT. The CDR3 length is 14 residues. V shed 4 bases and J 1 base; nucleotides not matched to a gene: 0.

This clone showed up many times. The rearrangement uses TRBV6-4 and TRBJ2-3; 9 nucleotides agree with TRBD2. J was trimmed by 2 bases and V by 0 bases; bases with no gene match: 3. Germline-derived CDR1 and CDR2 are MRHNA and SNTAGT. The CDR3 spans 16 residues. The CDR3 DNA reads as TGTGCCAGCAGTGACTCGGCGGGGGGGCACACAGATACGCAGTATTTT. Residues: CASSDSAGGHTDTQYF.

This clone appeared many times. The chain has TRBV6-4 and TRBJ2-1, with 8 bases lining up with TRBD2. V dropped 8 bases and J dropped 4; count of bases not matched to a gene: 4. Germline V lookup: CDR1 MRHNA, CDR2 SNTAGT. The CDR3 sequence is 13 residues long. This chain's CDR3 is CASAGGDYNEQFF. For the CDR3, the DNA is TGTGCCAGCGCGGGGGGAGATTACAATGAGCAGTTCTTC.

The chain has TRBV4-1 and TRBJ2-4; the D gene is possibly TRBD1 (6 bases). V lost 0 bases and J lost 1, with 10 bases in between. CDR1 is MGHRA and CDR2 is YSYEKL in the germline V gene. CDR3 size: 16 residues. In nucleotides, the CDR3 is TGCGCCAGCAGCCAAGAAGGGGGAAAGGCCAAAAACATTCAGTACTTC. Its protein is CASSQEGGKAKNIQYF.

This clone was detected a few times. A much larger clone lies one base from this, so it may be a read error. The chain recombines TRBV2 with TRBJ2-1, with 8 bases fitting TRBD1. The V gene's germline CDR1 is SNHLY and CDR2 FYNNEI. This CDR3 comprises 15 residues. Unmatched junction bases numbered 9, after V lost 10 bases and J lost 1 base. In nucleotides, the CDR3 is TGTGCCAACAGCCGGACAGGGCCATCCTACAATGAGCAGTTCTTC. As protein: CANSRTGPSYNEQFF. Full variable domain (outside the CDR3, taken from reference TRBV2 and TRBJ2-1): EPEVTQTPSHQVTQMGQEVILRCVPISNHLYFYWYRQILGQKVEFLVSFYNNEISEKSEIFDDQFSVERPDGSNFTLKIRSTKLEDSAMYFCANSRTGPSYNEQFFGPGTRLTVL.

This clone was seen many times. The genes are TRBV20-1 and TRBJ1-1; 8 bases map to TRBD1. This CDR3 region has 13 residues. CDR1 is DFQATT and CDR2 is SNEGSKA in the germline V gene (reference sequence). Trimming at V came to 7 bases and at J to 5 bases, leaving 9 bases not matched to a gene. The CDR3 spells CSVRGQGETEAFF. The DNA of the CDR3 is TGCAGTGTCAGAGGACAGGGAGAGACTGAAGCTTTCTTT.

The chain employs TRBV19 and TRBJ2-5; TRBD1 aligns across 8 bases. With 4 bases clipped from V and 5 bases from J, the junction kept 6 bases outside the gene matches. CDR1 LNHDA and CDR2 SQIVND come from the germline V gene (reference sequence). This CDR3 contains 14 residues. The CDR3, as DNA: TGTGCCAGTAGTAGCGGACAGGGTCTGGAGACCCAGTACTTC. Protein product: CASSSGQGLETQYF.

This clone was recorded many times. The J gene is TRBJ2-7, the V gene TRBV7-9; the D gene is possibly TRBD2 (5 bases). This CDR3 is 12 amino acids long. V was trimmed by 4 bases and J by 4 bases, leaving 8 bases between them. Germline CDR1 and CDR2: SEHNR and FQNEAQ (reference sequence). The CDR3, as DNA: TGTGCCAGCAGCTGGACTGAGTACGAGCAGTACTTC. Encoded protein: CASSWTEYEQYF.

This clone showed up many times. The identical CDR3 is also encoded by other nucleotide sequences in the sample. The V gene is TRBV3-1, the J gene TRBJ2-4, with TRBD2 identical over 13 bases. The junction had 4 bases not matched to a gene; V was cut back by 5 bases and J by 6 bases. CDR3 size: 15 residues. Germline V gene lookup returns CDR1 LGHDT and CDR2 YNNKEL (reference sequence). The CDR3 DNA follows: TGTGCCAGCAGCGGGACTAGCGGGGCTATAAACATTCAGTACTTC. This gives the protein CASSGTSGAINIQYF.

The V call is TRBV3-1, the J call TRBJ1-2; the D is unclear. Between the trimmed V and J ends, which lost 0 bases and 4 bases, there was a span of 9 bases. CDR3 length equals 14 residues. Germline loops: CDR1 LGHDT, CDR2 YNNKEL (reference sequence). CDR3 sequence: CASSQDRNGYGYTF. CDR3 DNA: TGTGCCAGCAGCCAAGATCGGAATGGCTATGGCTACACCTTC. The full variable domain, with the rest looked up from reference TRBV3-1 and TRBJ1-2, is DTAVSQTPKYLVTQMGNDKSIKCEQNLGHDTMYWYKQDSKKFLKIMFSYNNKELIINETVPNRFSPKSPDKAHLNLHINSLELGDSAVYFCASSQDRNGYGYTFGSGTRLTVV.

This clone showed up many times. J is TRBJ1-1 and V is TRBV20-1; tentative D call: TRBD1 (6 bases). V was clipped by 6 bases and J by 5 bases, with 19 bases between them. The CDR3 sequence is 14 residues long. Germline CDR1 and CDR2: DFQATT and SNEGSKA (reference sequence). CDR3 in amino acids: CSAGKSDRPTEAFF. The CDR3 nucleotides read TGCAGTGCCGGAAAAAGCGACAGGCCGACTGAAGCTTTCTTT.

This clone was seen a few times. The J gene is TRBJ2-2, the V gene TRBV3-1, with 11 nucleotides matching TRBD2. Germline loops: CDR1 LGHDT, CDR2 YNNKEL (reference sequence). CDR3 size: 14 residues. V lost 4 bases, J lost 5 bases, and 0 bases stayed unmatched. CDR3 loop: CASSLAGGTGELFF. The CDR3 DNA sequence: TGTGCCAGCAGCCTAGCGGGGGGGACCGGGGAGCTGTTTTTT.

This clone was counted ten times or more. V gene TRBV20-1 combines with J gene TRBJ2-7; 8 positions match TRBD2. Germline V gene lookup returns CDR1 DFQATT and CDR2 SNEGSKA (reference sequence). CDR3 size: 17 residues. The junction had 18 bases not matched to a gene; V was cut back by 3 bases and J by 5 bases. The CDR3 loop is CSASSGPSGGRTNEQYF. Here the CDR3 DNA reads TGCAGTGCTAGTTCTGGGCCCTCGGGGGGGCGGACTAACGAGCAGTACTTC.

V usage is TRBV14 and J usage is TRBJ2-5; D unclear. The CDR3 consists of 15 residues. Germline loops: CDR1 SGHDN, CDR2 FVKESK. V was clipped by 5 bases and J by 2 bases, with 15 bases between them. The CDR3 DNA reads TGTGCCAGCAGCACTGGATATGGCAGGCAAGAGACCCAGTACTTC. Protein product: CASSTGYGRQETQYF.

The chain carries TRBV15 and TRBJ2-3; TRBD2 might be the D (6 bases). The CDR3 is made up of 15 amino acids. Deletions cut 2 bases from V and 4 bases from J, with 13 bases between. Germline V lookup: CDR1 LNHNV, CDR2 YYDKDF (reference sequence). The DNA for the CDR3 is TGTGCCACCAGCAGAAAGACTAGTGGGGCAGATACGCAGTATTTT. Its translation: CATSRKTSGADTQYF.

This clone was picked up many times. This may be a read error, as it is one base from a much larger clone. The V call is TRBV19, the J call TRBJ2-1; D not certain. The CDR3 has 10 amino acids. Germline V gene lookup returns CDR1 LNHDA and CDR2 SQIVND (reference sequence). V lost 9 bases, J lost 6 bases, and 6 bases lay in between. CDR3: CARGVNEQFF. CDR3 sequence (DNA): TGTGCCAGGGGCGTCAATGAGCAGTTCTTC.

Points on this clone: A read error may explain this, as a much larger clone is one base away. The V call is TRBV11-2, the J call TRBJ2-7; tentative D call: TRBD2 (5 bases). There are 11 residues in the CDR3. Per the germline V gene, CDR1 is SGHAT and CDR2 is FQNNGV. CDR3 protein: CASSADYEQHF. CDR3 nucleotides: TGTGCCAGCAGCGCCGACTACGAGCAGCACTTC.

This clone has ten or more counts. The chain carries TRBV28 and TRBJ2-7; no clear D. This CDR3 contains 12 residues. V shed 3 bases and J shed 6 bases, with 9 bases lying between them. Looked up from germline, CDR1 is MDHEN and CDR2 is SYDVKM. CDR3 DNA sequence: TGTGCCAGCAGTTTCCAGACCGGCGAGCAGTACTTC. It is translated as CASSFQTGEQYF.

J is TRBJ2-3 and V is TRBV30, with D possibly being TRBD1 or TRBD2 (5 bases each). Per germline, CDR1 GTSNPN and CDR2 SVGIG (reference sequence). Between the trimmed V and J ends, which lost 1 base and 1 base, there was a span of 9 bases. The CDR3 runs to 14 residues. This CDR3 reads CAWSGGSGTDTQYF. CDR3 DNA sequence: TGTGCCTGGAGTGGGGGGTCCGGCACAGATACGCAGTATTTT.

This clone showed up many times. The chain links TRBV12-3 or TRBV12-4 to TRBJ2-7; the match to TRBD2 covers 7 bases. The CDR3 is 14 amino acids. The CDR3, as DNA: TGTGTTTCGGGGGGTGGGGTGAACTCCTACGAGCAGTACTTC. Translation: CVSGGGVNSYEQYF.

In this sample, this clone turned up many times. The chain has TRBV11-1 and TRBJ2-3; the D gene is possibly TRBD1 (5 bases). The V end was cut by 5 bases, the J end by 5 bases, with 20 bases between. The CDR3 runs 16 residues. Germline V gene sequence: CDR1 SGHAT, CDR2 FQDESV (reference sequence). This chain's CDR3 is CASSPLGQGGIDTQYF. For the CDR3, the DNA is TGTGCCAGCAGCCCTCTGGGGCAGGGCGGTATAGATACGCAGTATTTT. The variable domain in full, completed from reference TRBV11-1 and TRBJ2-3, reads EAEVAQSPRYKITEKSQAVAFWCDPISGHATLYWYRQILGQGPELLVQFQDESVVDDSQLPKDRFSAERLKGVDSTLKIQPAELGDSAMYLCASSPLGQGGIDTQYFGPGTRLTVL.

The table lists this clone with many counts. This chain connects TRBV28 to TRBJ2-1, with 16 nucleotides matching TRBD2. The V gene's germline CDR1 is MDHEN and CDR2 SYDVKM. The CDR3 contains 16 residues. V was pared by 5 bases and J by 7 bases, with 5 bases of the junction left unmatched. CDR3 sequence: CASSASGLAGGNEQFF. The CDR3 DNA sequence: TGTGCCAGCAGTGCCTCGGGACTAGCGGGGGGGAATGAGCAGTTCTTC.

V is TRBV6-1 and J is TRBJ2-2; weak D call: TRBD2 (5 bases). Per germline, CDR1 MNHNS and CDR2 SASEGT. V dropped 6 bases and J dropped 4 bases, with 15 bases sitting between them. This CDR3 has 15 residues. The CDR3 nucleotides read TGTGCCAGCAGCACCGAGGGCGGGTCCACCGGGGAGCTGTTTTTT. Its protein product is CASSTEGGSTGELFF.

This clone was recorded at least ten times. The CDR3 here is CASSLEEGLAALSGANVLTF. DNA for the CDR3: TGCGCCAGCAGCTTGGAGGAGGGACTAGCGGCTCTCTCTGGGGCCAACGTCCTGACTTTC. The chain recombines TRBV5-1 with TRBJ2-6, with 11 bases fitting TRBD2. V shed 0 bases, J shed 0 bases, and the junction held 8 bases outside the gene matches. This CDR3 comprises 20 residues. CDR1 SGHRS and CDR2 YFSETQ come from the germline V gene.